The text below deals with one T cell receptor (beta chain). No cognate antigen has been identified for it. The record has no base qualities; no much larger clone is one base away. From the germline V gene (reference sequence), CDR1 is LNHDA and CDR2 is SQIVND. V and J are truncated by 5 bases and 5 bases respectively, leaving an intervening sequence of 21 bases. The CDR3 starts with the cysteine, ends with the phenylalanine, and has 16 residues. Left in the record is the CDR3 DNA by itself, 48 bases read in frame from the first base. TCRbeta CDR3 regions were amplified from genomic DNA using the immunoSEQ Assay, a bias-controlled multiplex PCR. The paper's processing steps were these. Within the assay, amplification of reference gene primers was used to estimate how many nucleated cells each sample contained. Sequence reads were collapsed and filtered to measure the absolute abundance of every unique TCRbeta CDR3 rearrangement. Productive Simpson clonality was computed per sample as the square root of Simpson's diversity index over productive rearrangements. The table was pulled from immuneACCESS by TCRdb, which kept in-frame rearrangements only. Such tables lose some clones; where checked, under half of the loss comes from unresolved V genes, and the rest has no known cause. Clonal size and the V and J genes are those of that table, whereas D and trimming came from the DNA. In all, the sample holds tens of thousands of clones, and roughly 88% of those were seen once. The ten biggest clones cover under 2% of the sample.

Whole blood was collected in K2EDTA tubes by collaborating institutions according to the institutions' own protocols. For TCRbeta analysis, collaborator samples were shipped as frozen whole blood, as isolated PBMCs, or as DNA extracted from either sample type. These data are taken from a study of blood T cell repertoires in COVID-19 (dated by TCRdb to the early 2020s). As for the study more broadly: Samples covering the acute and convalescent phases of COVID-19 were provided by collaborators in the United States, Italy and Spain. A freely available public database, intended as a resource for researchers studying the immune response to SARS-CoV-2, is where the repertoires were released. Where available, HLA class I and class II types were obtained from metadata supplied by the sample provider rather than from assay-based typing. Samples were obtained from the ongoing ImmuneRACE study (first 160 participants) and from 1,254 subjects provided by 6 global collaborators. A de-identified subject ID, COVID-19 status, age in years and sex were almost always included in the sample metadata. Deeply sampled blood TCRbeta repertoires from subjects exposed to, actively infected with, or recovered from COVID-19 were included in the dataset. The material from the prospective study consisted of cDNA or gDNA derived from T cells, B-cell-depleted T cells, or PBMCs.

Study-wide findings and limitations: The quantity of clinical and demographic metadata differed by source and by participant and was supplied without curation.

Input material: peripheral blood. The sequence derives from a woman aged 80 or older with active or convalescent COVID-19. The chain employs TRBV19 and TRBJ1-1, with the D segment identity uncertain. The CDR3 region: CASSQDLTGPGTEAFF. Here is the DNA: TGTGCCAGTAGTCAAGACCTTACCGGACCGGGAACTGAAGCTTTCTTT.